This T cell receptor beta chain was identified in a study of cytomegalovirus exposure and HLA in healthy donors. About the research overall: Per a later analysis, the roughly 690 first-cohort and some 110 validation repertoires shared one platform.

Clones were read by immunoSEQ multiplex PCR, and TCRdb kept only the in-frame ones, dropping some. Seen here are 99,000 or so clones, 86% observed once, and the top ten hold 3% to 4%. V dropped 5 bases and J dropped 7; count of bases not matched to a gene: 7. The CDR3 has 14 amino acids. Germline-derived CDR1 and CDR2 are SGHAT and FQNNGV. The sample consisted of PBMCs. The receptor's source is a woman under 30 in good health and CMV-seropositive. The chain employs TRBV11-2 and TRBJ2-4; 8 positions agree with TRBD1. The chain's CDR3 is CASSPRRGPNIQYF. For the CDR3, the DNA is TGTGCCAGCAGCCCCCGCAGGGGGCCGAACATTCAGTACTTC.